What follows are 22 T cell receptor beta chains derived from one specimen sequenced in a study of cytomegalovirus exposure and HLA in healthy donors (dated by TCRdb to the late 2010s). Receptors were amplified or captured by the immunoSEQ multiplex PCR assay. For the multiplex PCR, a mixture combining 60 forward primers for TCR Vbeta segments and 13 reverse primers for TCR Jbeta segments was used. Sourced from immuneACCESS, this table was stored by TCRdb with only in-frame sequences that have V and J called. A share of the clones is absent; for the studies checked, an unresolved V gene accounts for under half, and the remainder has no known explanation. The sample records roughly 190,000 clones, 78% of which are singletons. Roughly 2.7% of the sample lies in the top ten. Sequencing was done on a sample of PBMCs. The source of these receptors is a female donor in good health and CMV-seronegative.

This rearrangement joins TRBV4-3 to TRBJ2-7; 14 bases map to TRBD2. The V and J ends lost 4 bases and 7 bases, in that order; junction bases with no gene match: 9. The V gene's germline CDR1 is LGHNA and CDR2 YSLEER. CDR3 size: 16 residues. CDR3 amino acids: CASSRGTSGRLGEQYF. DNA for the CDR3: TGCGCCAGCAGCCGAGGGACTAGCGGGAGATTGGGTGAGCAGTACTTC.

The rearrangement joins TRBV6-1 to TRBJ2-1; the match to TRBD2 covers 12 bases. This CDR3 region has 15 residues. Germline-derived CDR1 and CDR2 are MNHNS and SASEGT. The V gene end was trimmed by 7 bases and the J gene end by 7 bases; junction bases not matched to a gene: 8. DNA of the CDR3: TGTGCCAGCACCAGTCTAGCGGGGGGGGTGAATGAGCAGTTCTTC. Translated: CASTSLAGGVNEQFF.

The chain combines TRBV11-2 with TRBJ2-1; 7 bases line up with TRBD1. In germline, CDR1 is SGHAT, CDR2 FQNNGV. This CDR3 comprises 15 residues. With V trimmed by 4 bases and J by 0 bases, 3 bases remained unmatched. Here the CDR3 DNA reads TGTGCCAGCAGCTCGACAGGGAGCTCCTACAATGAGCAGTTCTTC. Its translation is CASSSTGSSYNEQFF.

The chain combines TRBV6-6 with TRBJ2-7, with D perhaps TRBD1 (6 bases). V lost 6 bases to trimming and J lost 2 bases, with 20 bases between them. The CDR3 contains 16 residues. Germline lookup yields CDR1 MNHNY and CDR2 SVGAGI (reference sequence). As DNA, the CDR3 is TGTGCCAGCAGGGGACGCAGGGACATACCACCCTACGAGCAGTACTTC. It yields the protein CASRGRRDIPPYEQYF.

The V gene is TRBV30, the J gene TRBJ1-1; tentatively, D is TRBD1 (5 bases). Germline loops: CDR1 GTSNPN, CDR2 SVGIG (reference sequence). V was pared by 2 bases and J by 4 bases, with 8 bases between. There are 12 residues in the CDR3. CDR3 loop: CAWSLGGTEAFF. Here the CDR3 DNA reads TGTGCCTGGAGTCTGGGGGGCACTGAAGCTTTCTTT.

The gene calls are TRBV30 and TRBJ2-6; D uncertain. Deletions cut 5 bases from V and 0 bases from J, with 11 bases between. Germline V CDR1 and CDR2: GTSNPN, SVGIG (reference sequence). There are 15 residues in the CDR3. The CDR3 reads CAWGGVRSGANVLTF. CDR3 nucleotides: TGTGCCTGGGGCGGCGTACGCTCTGGGGCCAACGTCCTGACTTTC. Full variable domain (outside the CDR3, taken from reference TRBV30 and TRBJ2-6): SQTIHQWPATLVQPVGSPLSLECTVEGTSNPNLYWYRQAAGRGLQLLFYSVGIGQISSEVPQNLSASRPQDRQFILSSKKLLLSDSGFYLCAWGGVRSGANVLTFGAGSRLTVL.

The J gene is TRBJ1-1, the V gene TRBV29-1; D is unclear. The CDR3 is 13 residues long. The V end was cut by 3 bases, the J end by 2 bases, with 10 bases between. The germline gives CDR1 SQVTM, CDR2 ANQGSEA. Here the CDR3 DNA reads TGCAGCGTTGAGGGCAGACAAAACACTGAAGCTTTCTTT. Its protein product is CSVEGRQNTEAFF.

The chain joins TRBV19 to TRBJ1-5, with 10 bases identical to TRBD1. The CDR3 contains 15 residues. V lost 9 bases, J lost 2 bases, and 7 bases stayed unmatched. In germline, CDR1 is LNHDA, CDR2 SQIVND (reference sequence). The CDR3 reads CASGQGVGGNQPQHF. In nucleotides, the CDR3 is TGTGCCAGCGGACAGGGGGTTGGTGGCAATCAGCCCCAGCATTTT.

The sample holds one count of this clone. The chain recombines TRBV7-9 with TRBJ2-5; D might be TRBD2 (6 bases). The assigned J gene may be wrong: the sequence end matches TRBJ2-7 better. This CDR3 has 14 residues. Germline assignment: CDR1 SEHNR and CDR2 FQNEAQ (reference sequence). In nucleotides, the CDR3 is TGTGCCAGCAGCTCGCGGGGCAAATCCTACGAGCAGTACTTC. It translates to CASSSRGKSYEQYF.

The chain couples TRBV6-1 to TRBJ2-1, with a weak D call TRBD2 (7 bases). CDR3 length: 14 amino acids. The V gene lost 9 bases and the J gene lost 4 bases, with 16 bases spanning the gap. Germline V gene sequence: CDR1 MNHNS, CDR2 SASEGT. In DNA form, the CDR3 reads TGTGCCAGTGGGGGCGGGGGCCCTTACAATGAGCAGTTCTTC. It translates to CASGGGGPYNEQFF.

This chain connects TRBV28 to TRBJ1-1; D uncertain. Germline values: CDR1 MDHEN, CDR2 SYDVKM. V was cut by 2 bases and J by 6 bases, with 13 bases left in between. The CDR3 sequence is 14 residues long. Here the CDR3 DNA reads TGTGCCAGCAGTTTAGGCCTGTATTCGTCTGAAGCTTTCTTT. Translating gives CASSLGLYSSEAFF. The entire variable domain, with the rest obtained from reference TRBV28 and TRBJ1-1, is as follows: DVKVTQSSRYLVKRTGEKVFLECVQDMDHENMFWYRQDPGLGLRLIYFSYDVKMKEKGDIPEGYSVSREKKERFSLILESASTNQTSMYLCASSLGLYSSEAFFGQGTRLTVV.

A word on this clone: One end of the junction is discordant with germline, which a read error may explain. Other DNA sequences in the sample encode the same CDR3. V and J are TRBV2 and TRBJ1-1, with D hard to call. This CDR3 contains 17 residues. Per the germline V gene, CDR1 is SNHLY and CDR2 is FYNNEI. The CDR3 DNA reads as TGCGCCAGCAGTATCCTAACCGTCGGGGTATCGAACACTGAAGCTTTCTTT. Its protein product is CASSILTVGVSNTEAFF.

V usage is TRBV11-2 and J usage is TRBJ2-7; 12 bases match TRBD1. Germline trimming cut 5 bases from V and 6 bases from J; bases unmatched to any gene: 8. Germline assignment: CDR1 SGHAT and CDR2 FQNNGV. The CDR3 extends over 15 amino acids. The CDR3 DNA is TGTGCCAGCAGCCCCCGGGACAGGGGGCAACGCGAGCAGTACTTC. Protein: CASSPRDRGQREQYF.

This chain uses TRBV23-1 with TRBJ1-5; weak D call: TRBD1 (6 bases). TRBV23-1 is placed among ORFs of uncertain function. V lost 0 bases, J lost 3 bases, and 21 bases lay in between. This CDR3 contains 19 residues. The CDR3 DNA reads TGCGCCAGCAGTCAATCGTGGGGACAAGAGCCTTTTTTCAATCAGCCCCAGCATTTT. This sequence encodes CASSQSWGQEPFFNQPQHF.

J is TRBJ2-1 and V is TRBV7-2, with 10 bases fitting TRBD2. From germline, CDR1 is SGHTA and CDR2 FQGNSA. J lost 4 bases, V lost 5 bases, and 5 bases had no gene match. CDR3 length equals 15 residues. Here the CDR3 DNA reads TGTGCCAGCAGCCTAGGACTAGCGGTATACAATGAGCAGTTCTTC. It codes for CASSLGLAVYNEQFF. The full variable domain, rest sourced from reference TRBV7-2 and TRBJ2-1, is GAGVSQSPSNKVTEKGKDVELRCDPISGHTALYWYRQSLGQGLEFLIYFQGNSAPDKSGLPSDRFSAERTGGSVSTLTIQRTQQEDSAVYLCASSLGLAVYNEQFFGPGTRLTVL.

The table lists this clone with a count of one. The CDR3 protein is CASSSPETGSYEQYF. CDR3 coding DNA: TGTGCCAGCAGCTCCCCTGAGACAGGGTCCTACGAGCAGTACTTC. The chain combines TRBV5-5 with TRBJ2-7; 7 bases are shared with TRBD1. The CDR3 loop spans 15 amino acids. The ends lost 3 bases at V and 1 base at J; junction bases unmatched: 7. Germline CDR1 reads SGHKS; CDR2 reads YYEKEE (reference sequence).

The chain has TRBV6-5 and TRBJ1-4; TRBD1 is a possible D gene (6 bases). This CDR3 has 15 residues. Germline CDR1 is MNHEY and CDR2 is SVGAGI. The ends were cut back, 0 bases at V and 7 bases at J, with 12 bases in the middle. The DNA of the CDR3 is TGTGCCAGCAGTTACTCAAGGGACACGGTTGAAAAACTGTTTTTT. Translating gives CASSYSRDTVEKLFF.

CDR3 region: CASSFGTSGMNTGELFF. The CDR3 nucleotides are TGTGCCAGCAGCTTTGGGACTAGCGGGATGAACACCGGGGAGCTGTTTTTT. The chain employs TRBV7-8 and TRBJ2-2; 13 positions agree with TRBD2. V lost 3 bases and J lost 1; bases outside the gene matches: 2. The CDR3 is 17 residues long. Germline CDR1 is SGHVS and CDR2 is FQNEAQ.

V and J are TRBV5-1 and TRBJ2-7; D unresolved. The CDR3 sequence is 14 residues long. Trimming took 2 bases from V and 2 from J, leaving 11 bases between them. Germline values: CDR1 SGHRS, CDR2 YFSETQ. The CDR3 sequence is CASSLAQNTYEQYF. DNA for the CDR3: TGCGCCAGCAGCTTAGCCCAAAATACCTACGAGCAGTACTTC.

The V call is TRBV7-9, the J call TRBJ2-3, with TRBD2 matching over 9 bases. The CDR3 totals 16 residues. Losses at the gene ends were 4 bases for V and 2 bases for J; bases not matched to a gene: 7. From germline, CDR1 is SEHNR and CDR2 FQNEAQ (reference sequence). The CDR3 nucleotides are TGTGCCAGCAGCTCCAGCGGGGGGCTATCCACAGATACGCAGTATTTT. Protein sequence: CASSSSGGLSTDTQYF.

The chain has TRBV19 and TRBJ2-7; D not resolved. In germline, CDR1 is LNHDA, CDR2 SQIVND (reference sequence). This CDR3 has 13 residues. The germline V and J ends were trimmed by 1 base and 6 bases, with 10 bases remaining between them. In DNA form, the CDR3 reads TGTGCCAGTAGTATAGCGGTGTCTCGCGAGCAGTACTTC. Residues: CASSIAVSREQYF.

In its sample, this clone was seen a few times. The chain is built from TRBV4-1 and TRBJ2-7; the match to TRBD1 covers 7 bases. In germline, CDR1 is MGHRA, CDR2 YSYEKL. With V trimmed by 1 base and J by 2 bases, 2 bases remained unmatched. The CDR3 sequence is 14 residues long. This chain's CDR3 is CASSQAGQPYEQYF. DNA of the CDR3: TGCGCCAGCAGCCAAGCGGGACAGCCCTACGAGCAGTACTTC.